This entry lists 8 T cell receptor beta chains sequenced from one sample in a study of beta chain features in type 1 diabetes. For these TCRs, the target antigens are not known. Expressed TCRB transcripts were sequenced after all isolated RNA was converted to cDNA. Method: immunoSEQ multiplex PCR; TCRdb's copy keeps in-frame clones and lacks some. The profile shows 150,000 to 200,000 clones, around 63% of them singletons. General study points: Among patients with Type 1 diabetes, TCRB CDR3s were moderately but significantly shorter in every one of the four CD4+ subsets.

Material: naive CD4+ T cells from blood. These receptors all stem from a man aged 25 to 45 with type 1 diabetes.

This clone was found a few times. This chain links TRBV19 with TRBJ2-3; D possibly corresponds to TRBD1 (6 bases). Germline V gene data show CDR1 as LNHDA and CDR2 as SQIVND (reference sequence). V dropped 3 bases and J dropped 4 bases, with 14 bases sitting between them. The CDR3 runs 15 residues. The CDR3 sequence: CASSIGTGLPDTQYF. CDR3 sequence (DNA): TGTGCCAGTAGTATCGGAACAGGGTTGCCAGATACGCAGTATTTT.

The DNA of the CDR3 is TGTGCCAGCAGCTTTCGCTCGGCGAGGGATACGCAGTATTTT. Translated, it gives CASSFRSARDTQYF. The V call is TRBV7-2, the J call TRBJ2-3; the D is unclear. V was pared by 3 bases and J by 6 bases, with 13 bases between. This CDR3 has 14 residues. Germline loops: CDR1 SGHTA, CDR2 FQGNSA.

This clone occurred a few times. The CDR3 DNA reads TGTGCCAGTAGTTTGAACGGCAGGGTCCCAGAGACCCAGTACTTC. This encodes CASSLNGRVPETQYF. The rearrangement joins TRBV19 to TRBJ2-5; a weak D match, TRBD1 (5 bases). The CDR3 is 15 residues long. The germline V gene encodes CDR1 LNHDA and CDR2 SQIVND (reference sequence). Trimming stripped 5 bases from V and 4 bases from J, with 17 bases between.

This clone was found a few times. The chain carries TRBV29-1 and TRBJ1-2; TRBD1 matches at 8 bases. J was trimmed by 4 bases and V by 8 bases; bases with no gene match: 9. Germline V lookup: CDR1 SQVTM, CDR2 ANQGSEA. The CDR3 has 13 residues. CDR3 amino acids: CSYLDRGGYGYTF. The CDR3 DNA reads TGCAGCTACCTAGACAGGGGCGGCTATGGCTACACCTTC. The full variable domain, with the rest looked up from reference TRBV29-1 and TRBJ1-2, is SAVISQKPSRDICQRGTSLTIQCQVDSQVTMMFWYRQQPGQSLTLIATANQGSEATYESGFVIDKFPISRPNLTFSTLTVSNMSPEDSSIYLCSYLDRGGYGYTFGSGTRLTVV.

The gene calls are TRBV30 and TRBJ2-5; D gene unclear. This CDR3 comprises 11 residues. The germline CDR1 and CDR2 sequences are GTSNPN and SVGIG (reference sequence). Between the trimmed V and J ends, which lost 2 bases and 3 bases, there was a span of 4 bases. CDR3 nucleotides: TGTGCCTGGAGTCCGAAAGAGACCCAGTACTTC. This gives the protein CAWSPKETQYF.

The rearrangement links TRBV11-2 to TRBJ1-3; no definite D call. Germline V lookup: CDR1 SGHAT, CDR2 FQNNGV. The length of the CDR3 is 15 residues. V shed 0 bases and J shed 0 bases, with 6 bases lying between them. CDR3 sequence: CASSLDLSSGNTIYF. The CDR3, as DNA: TGTGCCAGCAGCTTAGATCTGAGCTCTGGAAACACCATATATTTT.

The V call is TRBV9, the J call TRBJ2-3; D may match TRBD1 or TRBD2 (5 bases each). Germline lookup yields CDR1 SGDLS and CDR2 YYNGEE. V dropped 7 bases and J dropped 6 bases, with 15 bases sitting between them. The CDR3 is made up of 13 amino acids. The CDR3, as DNA: TGTGCCAGCGGAGGACCGGGACCGGATACGCAGTATTTT. The encoded protein is CASGGPGPDTQYF.

The chain has TRBV5-6 and TRBJ2-3; D tentatively fits TRBD1 or TRBD2 (6 bases each). There are 14 residues in the CDR3. Looked up from germline, CDR1 is SGHDT and CDR2 is YYEEEE. V lost 5 bases and J 3 bases, leaving 13 bases between the germline ends. The CDR3 DNA reads TGTGCCAGCAGATCTCGGGGGCGGACAGATACGCAGTATTTT. It specifies CASRSRGRTDTQYF.